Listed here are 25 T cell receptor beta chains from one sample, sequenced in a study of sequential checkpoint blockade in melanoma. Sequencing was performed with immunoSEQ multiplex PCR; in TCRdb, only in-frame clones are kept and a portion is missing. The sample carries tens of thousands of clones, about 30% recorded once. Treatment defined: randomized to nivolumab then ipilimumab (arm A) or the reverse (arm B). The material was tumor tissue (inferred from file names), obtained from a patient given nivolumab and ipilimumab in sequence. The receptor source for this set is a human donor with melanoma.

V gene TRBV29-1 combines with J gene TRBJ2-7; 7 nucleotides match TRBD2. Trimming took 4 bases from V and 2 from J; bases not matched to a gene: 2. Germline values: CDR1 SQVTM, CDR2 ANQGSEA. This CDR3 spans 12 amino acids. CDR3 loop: CSVAGGTYEQYF. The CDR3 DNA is TGCAGCGTTGCGGGAGGCACCTACGAGCAGTACTTC.

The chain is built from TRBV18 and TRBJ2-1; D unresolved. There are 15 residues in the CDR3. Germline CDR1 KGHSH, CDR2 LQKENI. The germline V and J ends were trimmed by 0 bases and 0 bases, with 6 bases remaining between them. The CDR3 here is CASSPPSRSYNEQFF. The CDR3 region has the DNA TGTGCCAGCTCACCACCAAGCCGCTCCTACAATGAGCAGTTCTTC.

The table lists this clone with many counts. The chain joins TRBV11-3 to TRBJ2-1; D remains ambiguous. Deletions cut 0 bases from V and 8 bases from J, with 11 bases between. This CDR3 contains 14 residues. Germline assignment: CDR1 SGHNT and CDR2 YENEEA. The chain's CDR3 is CASSLEGRIYEQFF. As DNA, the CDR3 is TGTGCCAGCAGCTTAGAAGGTCGGATTTATGAGCAGTTCTTC.

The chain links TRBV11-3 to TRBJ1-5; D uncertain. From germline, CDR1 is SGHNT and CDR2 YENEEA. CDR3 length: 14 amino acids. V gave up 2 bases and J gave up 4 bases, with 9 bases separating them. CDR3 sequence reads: CASSLNGVNQPQHF. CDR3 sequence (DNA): TGTGCCAGCAGCTTAAACGGGGTAAATCAGCCCCAGCATTTT.

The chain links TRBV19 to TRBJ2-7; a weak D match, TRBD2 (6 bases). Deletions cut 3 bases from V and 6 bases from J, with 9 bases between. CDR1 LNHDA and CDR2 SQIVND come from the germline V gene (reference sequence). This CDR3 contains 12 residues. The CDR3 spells CASSIGLLEQYF. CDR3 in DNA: TGTGCCAGTAGTATTGGACTACTCGAGCAGTACTTC.

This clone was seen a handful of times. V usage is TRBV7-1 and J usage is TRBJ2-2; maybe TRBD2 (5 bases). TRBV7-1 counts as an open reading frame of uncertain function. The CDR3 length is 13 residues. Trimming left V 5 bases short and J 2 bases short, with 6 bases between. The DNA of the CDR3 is TGTGCCAGCAGCACTAGAAACACCGGGGAGCTGTTTTTT. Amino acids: CASSTRNTGELFF.

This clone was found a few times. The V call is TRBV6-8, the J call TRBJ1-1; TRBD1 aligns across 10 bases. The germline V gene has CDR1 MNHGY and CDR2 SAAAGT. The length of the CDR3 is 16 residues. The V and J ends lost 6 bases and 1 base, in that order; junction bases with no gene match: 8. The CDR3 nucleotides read TGTGCCAGCAGCCCGACAGGGGGCGCGCGGAACACTGAAGCTTTCTTT. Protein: CASSPTGGARNTEAFF.

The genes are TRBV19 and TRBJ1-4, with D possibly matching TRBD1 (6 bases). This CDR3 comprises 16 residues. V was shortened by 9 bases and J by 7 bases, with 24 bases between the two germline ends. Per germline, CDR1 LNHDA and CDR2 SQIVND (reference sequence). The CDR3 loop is CARRGYRAANSEKLFF. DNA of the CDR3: TGTGCCAGGAGGGGATACAGGGCGGCCAATAGTGAAAAACTGTTTTTT.

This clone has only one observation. CDR3 sequence: CASSTTGGYYGYTF. Written as DNA, the CDR3 is TGTGCCAGTAGTACCACAGGGGGGTACTATGGCTACACCTTC. The chain couples TRBV19 to TRBJ1-2, with 8 nucleotides matching TRBD1. The CDR3 spans 14 residues. The ends lost 4 bases at V and 3 bases at J; junction bases unmatched: 4. Germline loops: CDR1 LNHDA, CDR2 SQIVND (reference sequence).

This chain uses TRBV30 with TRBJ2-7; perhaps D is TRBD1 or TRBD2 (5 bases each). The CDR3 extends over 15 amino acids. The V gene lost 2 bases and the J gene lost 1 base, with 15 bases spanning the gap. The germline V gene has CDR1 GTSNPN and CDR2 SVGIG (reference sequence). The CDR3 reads CAWSPRDPQSYEQYF. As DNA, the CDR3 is TGTGCCTGGAGTCCCCGGGACCCCCAGTCCTACGAGCAGTACTTC. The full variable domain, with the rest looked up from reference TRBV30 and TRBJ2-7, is SQTIHQWPATLVQPVGSPLSLECTVEGTSNPNLYWYRQAAGRGLQLLFYSVGIGQISSEVPQNLSASRPQDRQFILSSKKLLLSDSGFYLCAWSPRDPQSYEQYFGPGTRLTVT.

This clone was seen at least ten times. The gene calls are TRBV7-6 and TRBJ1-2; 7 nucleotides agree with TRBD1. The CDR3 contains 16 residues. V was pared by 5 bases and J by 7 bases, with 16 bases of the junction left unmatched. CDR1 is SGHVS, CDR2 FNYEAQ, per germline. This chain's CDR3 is CASSPGEAGGFGGYTF. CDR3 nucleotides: TGTGCCAGCAGCCCTGGGGAGGCAGGGGGATTTGGTGGCTACACCTTC.

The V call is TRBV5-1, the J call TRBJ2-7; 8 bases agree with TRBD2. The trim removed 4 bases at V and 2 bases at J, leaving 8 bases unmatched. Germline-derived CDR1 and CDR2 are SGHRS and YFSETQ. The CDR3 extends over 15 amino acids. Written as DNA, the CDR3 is TGCGCCAGCAGCCGGGAACCGGGACTAGCCTACGAGCAGTACTTC. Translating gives CASSREPGLAYEQYF.

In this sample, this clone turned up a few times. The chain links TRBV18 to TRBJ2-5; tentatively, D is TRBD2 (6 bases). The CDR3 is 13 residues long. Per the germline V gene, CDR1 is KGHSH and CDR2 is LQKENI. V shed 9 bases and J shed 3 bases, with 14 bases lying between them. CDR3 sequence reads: CASTSWGEETQYF. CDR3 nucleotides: TGTGCCAGTACAAGCTGGGGGGAAGAGACCCAGTACTTC.

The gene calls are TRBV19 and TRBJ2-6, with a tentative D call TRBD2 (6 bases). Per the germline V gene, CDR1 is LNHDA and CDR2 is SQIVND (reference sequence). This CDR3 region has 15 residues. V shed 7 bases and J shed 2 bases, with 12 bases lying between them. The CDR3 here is CASTNGGAGANVLTF. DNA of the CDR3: TGTGCCAGTACCAATGGAGGGGCTGGGGCCAACGTCCTGACTTTC.

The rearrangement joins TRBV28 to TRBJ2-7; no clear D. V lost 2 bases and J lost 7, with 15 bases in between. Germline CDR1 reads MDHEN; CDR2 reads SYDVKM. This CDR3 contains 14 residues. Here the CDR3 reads CASSLIGTLREQYF. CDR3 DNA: TGTGCCAGCAGTTTAATTGGCACCCTTAGGGAGCAGTACTTC.

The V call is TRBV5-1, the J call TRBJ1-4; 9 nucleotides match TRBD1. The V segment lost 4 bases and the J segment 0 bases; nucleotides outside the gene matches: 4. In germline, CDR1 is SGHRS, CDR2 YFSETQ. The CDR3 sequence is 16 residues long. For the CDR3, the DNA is TGCGCCAGCAGCAAACAGGGGGCCTCAACTAATGAAAAACTGTTTTTT. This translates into CASSKQGASTNEKLFF.

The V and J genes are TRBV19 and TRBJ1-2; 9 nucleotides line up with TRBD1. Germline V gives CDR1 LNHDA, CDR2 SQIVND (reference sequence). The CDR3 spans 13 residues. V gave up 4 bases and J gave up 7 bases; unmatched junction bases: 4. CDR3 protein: CASSTGQGRGYTF. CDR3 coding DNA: TGTGCCAGTAGTACGGGACAGGGTCGTGGCTACACCTTC.

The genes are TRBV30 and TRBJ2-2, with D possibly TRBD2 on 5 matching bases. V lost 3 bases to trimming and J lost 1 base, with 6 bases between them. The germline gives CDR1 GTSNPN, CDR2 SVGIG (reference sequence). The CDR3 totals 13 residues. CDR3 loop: CAWREGNTGELFF. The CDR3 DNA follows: TGTGCCTGGAGAGAGGGGAACACCGGGGAGCTGTTTTTT.

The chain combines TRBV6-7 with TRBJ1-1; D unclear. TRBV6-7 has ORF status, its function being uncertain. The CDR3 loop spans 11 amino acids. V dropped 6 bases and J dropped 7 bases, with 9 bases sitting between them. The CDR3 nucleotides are TGTGCCAGCAGCCGCCGAGATGAAGCTTTCTTT. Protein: CASSRRDEAFF.

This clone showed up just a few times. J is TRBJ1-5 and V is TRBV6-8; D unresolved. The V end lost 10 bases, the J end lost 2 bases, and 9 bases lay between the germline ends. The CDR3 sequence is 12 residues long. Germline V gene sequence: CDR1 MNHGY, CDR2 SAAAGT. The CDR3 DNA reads TGTGCCACCTCCCTAGGCAATCAGCCCCAGCATTTT. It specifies CATSLGNQPQHF.

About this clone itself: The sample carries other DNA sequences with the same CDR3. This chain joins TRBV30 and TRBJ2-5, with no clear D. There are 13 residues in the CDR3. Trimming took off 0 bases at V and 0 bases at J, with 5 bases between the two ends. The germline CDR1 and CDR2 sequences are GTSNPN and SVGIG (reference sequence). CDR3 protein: CAWSVLDQETQYF. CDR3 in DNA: TGTGCCTGGAGTGTATTAGACCAAGAGACCCAGTACTTC.

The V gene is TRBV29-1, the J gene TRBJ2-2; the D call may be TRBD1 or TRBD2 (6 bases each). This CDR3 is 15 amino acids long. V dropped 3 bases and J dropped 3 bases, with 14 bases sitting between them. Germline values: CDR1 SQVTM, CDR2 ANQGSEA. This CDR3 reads CSVDTGAPDTGELFF. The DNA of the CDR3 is TGCAGCGTTGATACGGGGGCCCCGGACACCGGGGAGCTGTTTTTT.

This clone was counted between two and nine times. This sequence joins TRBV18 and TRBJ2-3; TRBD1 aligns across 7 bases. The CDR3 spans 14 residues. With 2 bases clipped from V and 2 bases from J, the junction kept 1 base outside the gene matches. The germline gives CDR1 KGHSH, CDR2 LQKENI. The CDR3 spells CASSPGTVTDTQYF. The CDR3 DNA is TGTGCCAGCTCACCAGGGACAGTCACAGATACGCAGTATTTT. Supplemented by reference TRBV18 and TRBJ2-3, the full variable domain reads NAGVMQNPRHLVRRRGQEARLRCSPMKGHSHVYWYRQLPEEGLKFMVYLQKENIIDESGMPKERFSAEFPKEGPSILRIQQVVRGDSAAYFCASSPGTVTDTQYFGPGTRLTVL.

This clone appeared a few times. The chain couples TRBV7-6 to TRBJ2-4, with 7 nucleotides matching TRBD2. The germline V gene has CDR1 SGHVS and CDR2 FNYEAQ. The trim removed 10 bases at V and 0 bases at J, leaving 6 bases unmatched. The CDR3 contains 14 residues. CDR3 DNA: TGTGCCACCCTGGGGGGGATAGCCAAAAACATTCAGTACTTC. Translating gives CATLGGIAKNIQYF.

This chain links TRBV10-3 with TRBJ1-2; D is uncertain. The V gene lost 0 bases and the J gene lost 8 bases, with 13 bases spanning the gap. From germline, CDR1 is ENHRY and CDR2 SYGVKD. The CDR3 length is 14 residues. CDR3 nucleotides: TGTGCCATCAGTGAGTCGGGGAGTCTGGGCGGCTACACCTTC. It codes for CAISESGSLGGYTF.